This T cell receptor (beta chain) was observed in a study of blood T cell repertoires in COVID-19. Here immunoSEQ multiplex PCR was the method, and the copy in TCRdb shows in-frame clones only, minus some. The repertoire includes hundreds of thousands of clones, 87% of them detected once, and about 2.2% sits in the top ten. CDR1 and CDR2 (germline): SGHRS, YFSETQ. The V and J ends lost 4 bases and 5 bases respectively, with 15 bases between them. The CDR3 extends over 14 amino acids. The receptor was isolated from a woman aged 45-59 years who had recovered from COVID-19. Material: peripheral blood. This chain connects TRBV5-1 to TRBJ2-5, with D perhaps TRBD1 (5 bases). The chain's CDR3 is CASSDQGSGETQYF. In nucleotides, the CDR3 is TGCGCCAGCAGCGACCAGGGTTCAGGGGAGACCCAGTACTTC.